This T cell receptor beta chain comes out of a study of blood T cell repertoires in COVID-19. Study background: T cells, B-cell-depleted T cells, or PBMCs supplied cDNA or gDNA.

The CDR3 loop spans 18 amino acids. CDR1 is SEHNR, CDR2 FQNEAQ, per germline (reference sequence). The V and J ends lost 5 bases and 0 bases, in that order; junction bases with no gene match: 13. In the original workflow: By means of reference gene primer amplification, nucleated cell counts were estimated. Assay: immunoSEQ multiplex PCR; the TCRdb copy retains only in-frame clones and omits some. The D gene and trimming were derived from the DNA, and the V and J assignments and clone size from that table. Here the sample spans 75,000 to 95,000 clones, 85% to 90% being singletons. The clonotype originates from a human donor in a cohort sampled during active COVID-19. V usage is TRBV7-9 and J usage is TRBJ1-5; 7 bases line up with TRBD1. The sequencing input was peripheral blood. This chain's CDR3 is CASSPQTGWRDSNQPQHF. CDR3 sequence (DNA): TGTGCCAGCAGCCCCCAGACAGGGTGGAGGGATAGCAATCAGCCCCAGCATTTT.